A single sample is the source of the 10 T cell receptor beta chains below, sequenced in a study of shared clonotypes between healthy human individuals. It was CD45RO-negative cells, positively selected for CCR7, that made up naive CD8 cells, with terminally differentiated effector memory CD45RA+ cells excluded. The table came from immunoSEQ multiplex PCR; TCRdb's copy has only in-frame clones and leaves some out. The table lists about 2.1 million clones, 90% to 95% of them singletons. The sample was naive CD8+ T cells from PBMCs. These receptors came from a man aged 18 to 35 in good health. Some clones in this sample may be carry-over from other donors' samples.

CDR3 amino acids: CASSRTSVGPDTQYF. The DNA for the CDR3 is TGCGCCAGCAGCCGAACTAGCGTTGGGCCAGATACGCAGTATTTT. The rearrangement joins TRBV4-1 to TRBJ2-3, with 7 nucleotides matching TRBD2. Germline lookup yields CDR1 MGHRA and CDR2 YSYEKL. The CDR3 consists of 15 residues. The V segment lost 4 bases and the J segment 4 bases; nucleotides outside the gene matches: 8.

A note on this clone: The CDR3 does not end in the conserved phenylalanine or tryptophan, so this is likely a read error. J is TRBJ2-7 and V is TRBV9; TRBD1 matches 8 bases. V trimming: 3 bases; J trimming: 2 bases; junction bases outside the gene matches: 4. The CDR3 consists of 14 residues. Germline V gene sequence: CDR1 SGDLS, CDR2 YYNGEE. CDR3 bases: TGTGCCAGCAGCGGCTCAGGGGGCCCCTACGAGCAGTACCTC. It is translated as CASSGSGGPYEQYL.

The chain employs TRBV6-1 and TRBJ2-3; 7 bases are a match to TRBD2. V lost 6 bases and J lost 6; bases outside the gene matches: 6. The CDR3 loop spans 13 amino acids. CDR1 and CDR2 (germline): MNHNS, SASEGT. This CDR3 reads CASRAGAGDTQYF. The CDR3 bases are TGTGCCAGCAGGGCGGGAGCGGGGGATACGCAGTATTTT.

This clone was seen only once. CDR3 in DNA: TGTGCCAGTAGTCTCAAGCGGGGGCGGGTGACTGAAGCTTTCTTT. Its protein product is CASSLKRGRVTEAFF. The chain links TRBV19 to TRBJ1-1; TRBD1 is a possible D gene (6 bases). Germline assignment: CDR1 LNHDA and CDR2 SQIVND (reference sequence). V dropped 5 bases and J dropped 5 bases, with 18 bases sitting between them. This CDR3 spans 15 amino acids. Drawing the rest from reference TRBV19 and TRBJ1-1, the complete variable domain is DGGITQSPKYLFRKEGQNVTLSCEQNLNHDAMYWYRQDPGQGLRLIYYSQIVNDFQKGDIAEGYSVSREKKESFPLTVTSAQKNPTAFYLCASSLKRGRVTEAFFGQGTRLTVV.

A word on this clone: The junction departs from germline at one end; a sequencing error may be responsible. The chain links TRBV5-1 to TRBJ2-2; possible D gene TRBD2, 5 bases. Germline V gene lookup returns CDR1 SGHRS and CDR2 YFSETQ. The CDR3 contains 16 residues. This CDR3 reads CASRLDFSFVSGELFF. DNA for the CDR3: TGCGCCAGCAGGTTGGACTTTAGTTTCGTGTCCGGGGAGCTGTTTTTT.

CDR3 sequence (DNA): TGTGCCGGACGGACAGGGGTGAACACCGGGGAGCTGTTTTTT. Translating gives CAGRTGVNTGELFF. The chain joins TRBV9 to TRBJ2-2; TRBD1 matches 9 bases. Losses at the gene ends were 10 bases for V and 1 base for J; bases not matched to a gene: 5. This CDR3 is 14 amino acids long. The germline gives CDR1 SGDLS, CDR2 YYNGEE.

V and J are TRBV15 and TRBJ2-1; D remains ambiguous. The CDR3 spans 13 residues. Germline CDR1 reads LNHNV; CDR2 reads YYDKDF (reference sequence). V lost 3 bases, J lost 7 bases, and 10 bases lay in between. CDR3: CATSSTTGNEQFF. As DNA, the CDR3 is TGTGCCACCAGCAGTACTACCGGGAATGAGCAGTTCTTC.

The V gene is TRBV7-3, the J gene TRBJ2-1; D remains ambiguous. From germline, CDR1 is SGHTA and CDR2 FQGTGA. Trimming removed 2 bases from V and 3 bases from J, with 11 bases in between. The CDR3 is 15 residues long. The CDR3 coding sequence is TGTGCCAGCAGCTTATCGCGGAACGGCTACAATGAGCAGTTCTTC. It is translated as CASSLSRNGYNEQFF. Based on the CDR3 plus reference TRBV7-3 and TRBJ2-1, the full variable domain is GAGVSQTPSNKVTEKGKYVELRCDPISGHTALYWYRQSLGQGPEFLIYFQGTGAADDSGLPNDRFFAVRPEGSVSTLKIQRTERGDSAVYLCASSLSRNGYNEQFFGPGTRLTVL.

The chain combines TRBV28 with TRBJ2-1, with TRBD2 as a possible D gene (6 bases). V lost 1 base, J lost 8 bases, and 15 bases lay in between. CDR3 size: 15 residues. Germline-derived CDR1 and CDR2 are MDHEN and SYDVKM. The CDR3 DNA sequence: TGTGCCAGCAGTTTATCCACTAGCCATGCATATGAGCAGTTCTTC. Protein: CASSLSTSHAYEQFF. The full variable domain, with the rest looked up from reference TRBV28 and TRBJ2-1, is DVKVTQSSRYLVKRTGEKVFLECVQDMDHENMFWYRQDPGLGLRLIYFSYDVKMKEKGDIPEGYSVSREKKERFSLILESASTNQTSMYLCASSLSTSHAYEQFFGPGTRLTVL.

Notes on this clone: Different DNA sequences within this sample yield the same CDR3. The rearrangement links TRBV7-8 to TRBJ2-1; D is tentatively TRBD1 or TRBD2 (5 bases each). Germline V gene lookup returns CDR1 SGHVS and CDR2 FQNEAQ. This CDR3 has 12 amino acids. V dropped 1 base and J dropped 9 bases, with 7 bases sitting between them. The CDR3 region is CASSLVGGEQFF. As DNA, the CDR3 is TGTGCCAGCAGCTTAGTTGGGGGTGAGCAGTTCTTC.